The 16 T cell receptor beta chains below were found in one sample sequenced in a study of CD8+ T cells in alopecia areata. Treatment given: oral pan-JAK inhibitor, 5-10 mg twice daily. The sequencing template was cDNA reverse transcribed from extracted RNA. Sequencing used immunoSEQ multiplex PCR; TCRdb keeps in-frame clones, though not all of them. The sample carries over 150,000 clones, 55% to 75% recorded once. The sample here was CD4+ T cells sorted from blood, taken at week 24, from a patient treated with tofacitinib. These receptors were taken from a human donor with alopecia areata.

This sequence joins TRBV29-1 and TRBJ2-7; D not resolved. V lost 4 bases to trimming and J lost 0 bases, with 4 bases between them. The CDR3 is 11 amino acids. Germline assignment: CDR1 SQVTM and CDR2 ANQGSEA. Written as DNA, the CDR3 is TGCAGCGTTGGATCCTCCTACGAGCAGTACTTC. It specifies CSVGSSYEQYF.

Of note for this clone: A much larger clone lies one base from this, so it may be a read error. This chain joins TRBV13 and TRBJ2-5; D is undetermined. Germline assignment: CDR1 PRHDT and CDR2 FYEKMQ (reference sequence). The V and J ends lost 3 bases and 3 bases respectively, with 2 bases between them. This CDR3 contains 11 residues. CDR3 bases: TGTGCCAGCAGCTTGGAAGAGACCCAGTACTTC. It is translated as CASSLEETQYF.

J is TRBJ2-5 and V is TRBV14; D unresolved. The V gene lost 3 bases and the J gene lost 3 bases, with 2 bases spanning the gap. This CDR3 contains 11 residues. Germline-derived CDR1 and CDR2 are SGHDN and FVKESK. The CDR3 DNA reads TGTGCCAGCAGCCAGGAAGAGACCCAGTACTTC. It encodes CASSQEETQYF.

This clone was seen a handful of times. The V and J genes are TRBV5-8 and TRBJ1-1; D unresolved. The germline V gene has CDR1 SGHTS and CDR2 YDEGEE. The V gene lost 0 bases and the J gene lost 5 bases, with 11 bases spanning the gap. The CDR3 spans 14 residues. The CDR3 sequence: CASSLARVWTEAFF. As DNA, the CDR3 is TGTGCCAGCAGCTTGGCTCGCGTTTGGACTGAAGCTTTCTTT.

J is TRBJ2-3 and V is TRBV29-1, with TRBD2 as a possible D gene (7 bases). Per germline, CDR1 SQVTM and CDR2 ANQGSEA. The V end was cut by 6 bases, the J end by 2 bases, with 12 bases between. The CDR3 length is 13 residues. CDR3 nucleotides: TGCAGCGTGGGGGGGCAGTACACAGATACGCAGTATTTT. It is translated as CSVGGQYTDTQYF.

This clone was counted a few times. This chain uses TRBV2 with TRBJ1-4, with a tentative D call TRBD1 (5 bases). The CDR3 has 13 residues. The V gene lost 4 bases and the J gene lost 4 bases, with 7 bases spanning the gap. Germline V CDR1 and CDR2: SNHLY, FYNNEI. The DNA of the CDR3 is TGTGCCAGCAGTGGCAGGGTTAATGAAAAACTGTTTTTT. It translates to CASSGRVNEKLFF.

This chain joins TRBV28 and TRBJ2-5, with D possibly being TRBD1 (6 bases). From germline, CDR1 is MDHEN and CDR2 SYDVKM. The CDR3 consists of 14 residues. Trimming stripped 2 bases from V and 10 bases from J, with 17 bases between. The DNA for the CDR3 is TGTGCCAGCAGTTTAGGGATGCAACAGGGCGGCCAGTACTTC. The encoded protein is CASSLGMQQGGQYF.

The rearrangement uses TRBV5-1 and TRBJ2-2, with 9 bases matching TRBD1. The CDR3 length is 14 residues. Unmatched junction bases numbered 2, after V lost 2 bases and J lost 6 bases. Germline V gene lookup returns CDR1 SGHRS and CDR2 YFSETQ. CDR3 residues: CASSLRQGAGELFF. For the CDR3, the DNA is TGCGCCAGCAGCTTACGACAGGGGGCCGGGGAGCTGTTTTTT.

The chain couples TRBV4-1 to TRBJ1-5; D is uncertain. CDR1 and CDR2 (germline): MGHRA, YSYEKL. Trimming took off 1 base at V and 5 bases at J, with 6 bases between the two ends. The CDR3 runs 13 residues. The CDR3 coding sequence is TGCGCCAGCAGCCAAGGTGGGGATCAGCCCCAGCATTTT. Protein: CASSQGGDQPQHF.

Concerning this clone: The sample contains more than one DNA sequence encoding this CDR3. The chain uses TRBV30 and TRBJ2-3, with D unresolved. V lost 0 bases and J lost 6, with 4 bases in between. The CDR3 totals 11 residues. Germline CDR1 reads GTSNPN; CDR2 reads SVGIG (reference sequence). The CDR3 DNA is TGTGCCTGGAGTGTAGGGGATACGCAGTATTTT. The encoded protein is CAWSVGDTQYF.

The chain combines TRBV25-1 with TRBJ2-1; 7 positions match TRBD2. Germline CDR1 is MGHDK and CDR2 is SYGVNS. J lost 10 bases, V lost 6 bases, and 9 bases had no gene match. The CDR3 extends over 13 amino acids. The CDR3: CASSGGTFIEQFF. The CDR3, as DNA: TGTGCCAGCAGCGGGGGGACCTTCATCGAGCAGTTCTTC. Filled out from reference TRBV25-1 and TRBJ2-1, the complete variable domain reads EADIYQTPRYLVIGTGKKITLECSQTMGHDKMYWYQQDPGMELHLIHYSYGVNSTEKGDLSSESTVSRIRTEHFPLTLESARPSHTSQYLCASSGGTFIEQFFGPGTRLTVL.

CDR3 in DNA: TGTGCCAGCAGCGTCCGGCCGGACTCCTACGAGCAGTACTTC. This sequence encodes CASSVRPDSYEQYF. V usage is TRBV9 and J usage is TRBJ2-7; the D is unclear. The CDR3 length is 14 residues. Deletions cut 2 bases from V and 0 bases from J, with 9 bases between. Germline V CDR1 and CDR2: SGDLS, YYNGEE.

V usage is TRBV11-2 and J usage is TRBJ1-6; D is unclear. The CDR3 extends over 13 amino acids. Trimming took 1 base from V and 10 from J, leaving 8 bases between them. Germline loops: CDR1 SGHAT, CDR2 FQNNGV. CDR3 DNA sequence: TGTGCCAGCAGCTTAGGAGGGAGATCACCCCTCCACTTT. As protein: CASSLGGRSPLHF.

The V and J genes are TRBV5-1 and TRBJ2-3; D perhaps matches TRBD1 (6 bases). The ends were cut back, 7 bases at V and 0 bases at J, with 9 bases in the middle. The CDR3 contains 13 residues. In germline, CDR1 is SGHRS, CDR2 YFSETQ. The CDR3 DNA sequence: TGCGCCAGCGGGACACCTAGCACAGATACGCAGTATTTT. This translates into CASGTPSTDTQYF.

This clone was counted a few times. V is TRBV18 and J is TRBJ2-5; no reliable D call. Trimming pared 3 bases from V and 4 bases from J, leaving 12 bases between. This CDR3 comprises 14 residues. Germline V gives CDR1 KGHSH, CDR2 LQKENI. CDR3 sequence: CASSPPARAETQYF. The CDR3 DNA reads as TGTGCCAGCTCACCTCCTGCTCGCGCAGAGACCCAGTACTTC.

The genes are TRBV7-8 and TRBJ1-2, with unresolved D. The CDR3 is 13 amino acids. Germline CDR1 reads SGHVS; CDR2 reads FQNEAQ. The germline V and J ends were trimmed by 9 bases and 2 bases, with 13 bases remaining between them. The CDR3 loop is CASRGVKNYGYTF. In DNA, the CDR3 is TGTGCCAGTCGCGGGGTGAAGAACTATGGCTACACCTTC.